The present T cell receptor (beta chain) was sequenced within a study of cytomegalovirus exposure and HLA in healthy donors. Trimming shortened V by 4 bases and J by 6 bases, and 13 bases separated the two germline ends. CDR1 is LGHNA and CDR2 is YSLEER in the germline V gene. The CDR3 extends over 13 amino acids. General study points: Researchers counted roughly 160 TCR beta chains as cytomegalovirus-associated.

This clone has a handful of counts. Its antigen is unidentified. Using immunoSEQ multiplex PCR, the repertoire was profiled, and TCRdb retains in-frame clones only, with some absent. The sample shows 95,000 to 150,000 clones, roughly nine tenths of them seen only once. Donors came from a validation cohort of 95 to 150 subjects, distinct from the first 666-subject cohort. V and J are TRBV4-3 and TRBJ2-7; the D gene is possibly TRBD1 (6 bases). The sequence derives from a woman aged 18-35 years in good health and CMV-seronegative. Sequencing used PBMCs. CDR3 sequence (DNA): TGCGCCAGCAGCCGGGGCCCAGGGGTCGAGCAGTACTTC. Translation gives CASSRGPGVEQYF.